A single sample is the source of the 27 T cell receptor beta chains below, sequenced in a study of tumor-infiltrating lymphocytes in oesophageal squamous cell carcinoma listed by TCRdb under 2016. The method behind the library was PCR. Sequencing used an Illumina HiSeq 2000. The raw public reads went through TCRdb reprocessing: fastp at Q25, MiXCR clone calling, in-frame beta chains kept. Each record represents a unique CDR3 protein, reported with the most common genes and DNA among its rows. The sample contains under 20,000 distinct CDR3 sequences, 35% to 50% of them found a single time. Clones ranked in the top ten supply approximately 13% of the sample. Sequenced input: normal esophageal tissue next to the tumor. These receptors all stem from a male donor with esophageal squamous cell carcinoma.

This clonotype was detected only once. The rearrangement joins TRBV27 to TRBJ2-3; weak D call: TRBD1 (5 bases). The DNA end lines up better with TRBJ2-5; the J call may be wrong. Germline-derived CDR1 and CDR2 are MNHEY and SMNVEV (reference sequence). The CDR3 extends over 13 amino acids. The CDR3 here is CASSFSGAETQYF. As DNA, the CDR3 is TGTGCCAGCAGTTTCAGTGGGGCAGAGACCCAGTACTTC.

There are a few counts of this clonotype. DNA of the CDR3: TGTGCCAGCAGCTTAGCCTCTCTCGGCGAGCAGTACTTC. Protein: CASSLASLGEQYF. The V and J genes are TRBV7-6 and TRBJ2-4, with unresolved D. The J call could be wrong; TRBJ2-7 is a better fit for the DNA end. This CDR3 is built from 13 residues. Germline values: CDR1 SGHVS, CDR2 FNYEAQ.

Of note for this clonotype: Since no conserved phenylalanine or tryptophan closes the CDR3, a read error is the likely cause. It is unclear where the CDR3 begins or ends on the DNA, so no DNA is shown, and the CDR3 is as TCRdb lists it. The rearrangement uses TRBV7-2 and TRBJ2-1; the D call of TRBD1 is as the table states it, not checked on the DNA. Germline loops: CDR1 SGHTA, CDR2 FQGNSA. With termini counted, the CDR3 has 15 amino acids. CDR3 loop: CASSLMTAGEQYFGS.

This clonotype appeared many times. A junction end diverges from the germline sequence, so it may reflect a read error. The genes are TRBV5-4 and TRBJ2-7; D might be TRBD2 (6 bases). The CDR3 consists of 16 residues. Germline V gene sequence: CDR1 SGHNT, CDR2 YYREEE (reference sequence). The CDR3 sequence is CASSHRAGTPNNEQYF. The CDR3 DNA is TGCGCCAGCAGCCACCGTGCCGGGACTCCTAACAATGAGCAGTACTTC.

This clonotype was counted between two and nine times. The CDR3 nucleotides are TGTGCCAGAAGCCGACCCTCACAGGGGGGTTCGTACGAGCAGTACTTC. Its protein product is CARSRPSQGGSYEQYF. V is TRBV5-3 and J is TRBJ2-7, with 8 bases identical to TRBD1. TRBV5-3 is an ORF for which the function is uncertain. CDR3 length equals 16 residues. J was trimmed by 4 bases and V by 4 bases; bases with no gene match: 13.

This clonotype has at least ten counts. CDR3 protein: CASSVGVNTEAFF. DNA of the CDR3: TGCGCCAGCAGTGTAGGGGTGAACACTGAAGCTTTCTTT. This chain joins TRBV10-2 and TRBJ1-1, with D possibly being TRBD1 (5 bases). The germline V gene encodes CDR1 WSHSY and CDR2 SAAADI. Trimming left V 4 bases short and J 0 bases short, with 6 bases between. The CDR3 is 13 residues long.

The sample holds a few counts of this clonotype. V gene TRBV20-1 combines with J gene TRBJ2-1, with 15 bases matching TRBD2. CDR3 length: 16 amino acids. The ends lost 6 bases at V and 7 bases at J; junction bases unmatched: 10. Germline V CDR1 and CDR2: DFQATT, SNEGSKA (reference sequence). The CDR3 coding sequence is TGCAGTGCCAGACCGGGACTAGCGGGAGGCCGAAATGAGCAGTTCTTC. Its protein is CSARPGLAGGRNEQFF.

This clonotype was seen a few times. The chain joins TRBV6-5 to TRBJ2-1, with D tentatively TRBD2 (6 bases). The length of the CDR3 is 11 residues. Germline V gene data show CDR1 as MNHEY and CDR2 as SVGAGI. Trimming took 7 bases from V and 12 from J, leaving 13 bases between them. The DNA for the CDR3 is TGTGCCAGCACGTCGGGGGACTGGCAGTTCTTC. This sequence encodes CASTSGDWQFF.

The chain links TRBV12-3 or TRBV12-4 to TRBJ1-2; D is ambiguous. V gave up 5 bases and J gave up 8 bases, with 18 bases separating them. This CDR3 is 14 amino acids long. In DNA, the CDR3 is TGTGCCAGCAGTCCCCCAATTATCAGGAACGGCTACACCTTC. This translates into CASSPPIIRNGYTF.

Ten or more counts support this clonotype. The chain uses TRBV24-1 and TRBJ2-7; D not resolved. V was shortened by 4 bases and J by 2 bases, with 11 bases between the two germline ends. The CDR3 loop spans 14 amino acids. Germline loops: CDR1 KGHDR, CDR2 SFDVKD. CDR3 residues: CATSDHTRTYEQYF. The CDR3 DNA reads TGTGCCACCAGTGACCATACAAGAACCTACGAGCAGTACTTC.

In its sample, this clonotype was seen a few times. V is TRBV28 and J is TRBJ1-2; 9 bases are shared with TRBD1. V lost 4 bases to trimming and J lost 6 bases; unmatched junction nucleotides: 9. The CDR3 sequence is 15 residues long. The germline gives CDR1 MDHEN, CDR2 SYDVKM. CDR3 region: CASSSYRGLVDGYTF. The CDR3 DNA follows: TGTGCCAGCAGTTCGTACAGGGGGCTAGTGGATGGCTACACCTTC.

The chain is built from TRBV12-3 or TRBV12-4 and TRBJ2-5, with TRBD1 as a possible D gene (6 bases). The J call may be in error: the DNA end matches TRBJ2-1 better. The CDR3 runs to 13 residues. The CDR3 loop reads CASSTGIYNEQFF. CDR3 DNA: TGTGCCAGCAGTACAGGGATCTACAATGAGCAGTTCTTC.

This clonotype was detected many times. A read error may explain this, as a much larger clone is one base away. The DNA is left out, because the CDR3 cannot be placed on it with certainty; the CDR3 is given as TCRdb lists it. This chain links TRBV12-3 or TRBV12-4 with TRBJ2-5; the D call of TRBD2 is as the table states it, not checked on the DNA. The CDR3 length is 14 residues, termini included. This CDR3 is CASSFVRRREEQYF.

The chain employs TRBV19 and TRBJ2-1; 14 positions match TRBD2. The closer fit of TRBJ2-7 to the DNA end suggests the J call may be wrong. CDR1 and CDR2 (germline): LNHDA, SQIVND (reference sequence). The CDR3 loop spans 16 amino acids. The CDR3 coding sequence is TGTGCCAGTAGTCCTTTCGGGACTAGCGGGAGCGATGAGCAGTACTTC. It encodes CASSPFGTSGSDEQYF.

This clonotype was seen more than once but under ten times. The chain combines TRBV7-6 with TRBJ2-1; 10 nucleotides align to TRBD1. The J call is uncertain, as TRBJ2-7 better fits the DNA end. Germline CDR1 and CDR2: SGHVS and FNYEAQ. This CDR3 spans 17 amino acids. The chain's CDR3 is CASSLAVGDRGNDEQYF. The CDR3 nucleotides read TGTGCCAGCAGCTTAGCGGTAGGGGACAGGGGTAACGACGAGCAGTACTTC.

This chain uses TRBV5-1 with TRBJ2-5; the D gene is possibly TRBD1 (6 bases). This CDR3 region has 17 residues. Germline assignment: CDR1 SGHRS and CDR2 YFSETQ. The V and J ends lost 5 bases and 11 bases respectively, with 31 bases between them. CDR3 nucleotide sequence: TGCGCCAGCAGTTCCCACAAGACAGGTCAAACCTACAATGAGCAGTACTTC. This gives the protein CASSSHKTGQTYNEQYF.

This clonotype was seen ten or more times. The rearrangement links TRBV27 to TRBJ2-3, with 7 bases identical to TRBD2. The CDR3 runs to 17 residues. V lost 5 bases to trimming and J lost 0 bases; unmatched junction nucleotides: 11. Looked up from germline, CDR1 is MNHEY and CDR2 is SMNVEV (reference sequence). CDR3 sequence reads: CASSTSYSGFSTDTQYF. Written as DNA, the CDR3 is TGTGCCAGCAGTACCTCCTATAGCGGGTTTAGCACAGATACGCAGTATTTT.

This clonotype was observed a single time. The chain combines TRBV5-6 with TRBJ1-2; tentatively, D is TRBD1 (5 bases). Germline V lookup: CDR1 SGHDT, CDR2 YYEEEE. This CDR3 comprises 13 residues. V was cut by 1 base and J by 2 bases, with 6 bases left in between. The CDR3 region is CASSLQGNYGYTF. The CDR3 coding sequence is TGTGCCAGCAGCTTGCAGGGCAACTATGGCTACACCTTC.

Worth noting for this clonotype: Just one base apart from a much larger clone, this may be a read error. This rearrangement joins TRBV7-8 to TRBJ2-3, with D perhaps given as TRBD1 or TRBD2 (5 bases each). CDR3 length equals 15 residues. In germline, CDR1 is SGHVS, CDR2 FQNEAQ. The V and J ends lost 2 bases and 14 bases respectively, with 23 bases between them. The CDR3 coding sequence is TGTGCCAGCAGCTTAAGGGGCCCCAACACCGGGGAGCTGTATTTT. Residues: CASSLRGPNTGELYF.

A note on this clonotype: No conserved phenylalanine or tryptophan is present at the end of the CDR3, so a read error is the likely explanation. The DNA is omitted, as the CDR3 cannot be located on it reliably, and the CDR3 follows TCRdb's listing. The chain has TRBV7-4 and TRBJ2-1; TRBD1, the table's D call, lacks a check against the DNA. Germline-derived CDR1 and CDR2 are SGHVT and SQSDAQ. The CDR3 extends over 16 residues, inclusive of both ends. This CDR3 is CASSLGTGYGTQYFGA.

Note on this clonotype: Being one base from a much bigger clone, this may be a read error. This chain links TRBV6-6 with TRBJ2-3; 8 positions match TRBD2. The J call may not be correct, given that the DNA end is closer to TRBJ2-7. The CDR3 is made up of 15 amino acids. Germline lookup yields CDR1 MNHNY and CDR2 SVGAGI (reference sequence). The CDR3 spells CASRRGLAGTNEQYF. The CDR3 DNA sequence: TGTGCCAGCAGAAGAGGGCTAGCGGGCACTAATGAGCAGTACTTC.

This clonotype appeared many times. The J gene is TRBJ1-2, the V gene TRBV10-3; no definite D call. CDR1 is ENHRY and CDR2 is SYGVKD in the germline V gene. Trimming pared 0 bases from V and 7 bases from J, leaving 6 bases between. CDR3 size: 12 residues. In DNA, the CDR3 is TGTGCCATCAGTGAGTCGACCTCTGGCTACACCTTC. Translated, it gives CAISESTSGYTF.

The J gene is TRBJ1-6, the V gene TRBV6-1; D remains unclear. Trimming left V 2 bases short and J 7 bases short, with 15 bases between. Germline CDR1 and CDR2: MNHNS and SASEGT. This CDR3 region has 16 residues. CDR3 amino acids: CASSEYLGRENSPLHF. DNA for the CDR3: TGTGCCAGCAGTGAATATCTAGGGCGAGAGAATTCACCCCTCCACTTT.

The J gene is TRBJ2-1, the V gene TRBV7-8; 10 bases align to TRBD2. The germline CDR1 and CDR2 sequences are SGHVS and FQNEAQ. This CDR3 is built from 16 residues. With V trimmed by 6 bases and J by 5 bases, 10 bases remained unmatched. The CDR3 here is CASRSQREGQDNEQFF. The DNA for the CDR3 is TGTGCCAGCAGGAGCCAGCGGGAGGGCCAAGACAATGAGCAGTTCTTC.

This clonotype is medium-sized (0.01 to 0.1%). The chain is built from TRBV6-1 and TRBJ2-1; TRBD1 is a possible D gene (6 bases). Trimming removed 7 bases at V and 4 bases at J, with 17 bases between. CDR1 MNHNS and CDR2 SASEGT come from the germline V gene. The CDR3 runs 15 residues. This chain's CDR3 is CASKLLEGGYNEQFF. The CDR3 DNA is TGTGCCAGCAAACTCCTCGAAGGGGGATACAATGAGCAGTTCTTC.

V and J are TRBV3-1 and TRBJ2-5; no reliable D call. TRBJ2-1 explains the end of the DNA better; the J call may be wrong. Germline CDR1 reads LGHDT; CDR2 reads YNNKEL (reference sequence). The CDR3 spans 13 residues. Here the CDR3 reads CASSQASMGEQFF. CDR3 bases: TGTGCCAGCAGCCAAGCCTCCATGGGTGAGCAGTTCTTC.

By sample fraction, this clonotype is medium-sized (0.01 to 0.1%). The V and J genes are TRBV7-2 and TRBJ2-3, with a weak D call TRBD2 (7 bases). Trimming left V 0 bases short and J 2 bases short, with 9 bases between. CDR1 SGHTA and CDR2 FQGNSA come from the germline V gene. This CDR3 spans 15 amino acids. The CDR3 DNA is TGTGCCAGCAGCTTAGCGGGGGGGGCCACAGATACGCAGTATTTT. Encoded protein: CASSLAGGATDTQYF. Combining the CDR3 with reference TRBV7-2 and TRBJ2-3 gives the whole variable domain GAGVSQSPSNKVTEKGKDVELRCDPISGHTALYWYRQSLGQGLEFLIYFQGNSAPDKSGLPSDRFSAERTGGSVSTLTIQRTQQEDSAVYLCASSLAGGATDTQYFGPGTRLTVL.